This T cell receptor beta chain comes out of a study of T cell responses to AZD1222 COVID-19 vaccine. The CDR3 runs to 13 residues. Trimming removed 6 bases from V and 0 bases from J, with 8 bases in between. Germline CDR1 is MNHEY and CDR2 is SVGAGI. Study results and caveats: AZD1222 recipients seropositive at baseline numbered only 5 or 6.

Method: immunoSEQ multiplex PCR; TCRdb's copy keeps in-frame clones and lacks some. The sample has around 140,000 clones; about nine tenths are singletons. As for this clone: Its antigen is not identified.

Sequencing used peripheral blood, obtained on day 0 of AZD1222 vaccination. This clonotype was sampled from an adult in good health. This chain uses TRBV6-5 with TRBJ1-1; weak D call: TRBD1 (5 bases). CDR3 in DNA: TGTGCCAGCAGGGACATCTTGAACACTGAAGCTTTCTTT. This encodes CASRDILNTEAFF.